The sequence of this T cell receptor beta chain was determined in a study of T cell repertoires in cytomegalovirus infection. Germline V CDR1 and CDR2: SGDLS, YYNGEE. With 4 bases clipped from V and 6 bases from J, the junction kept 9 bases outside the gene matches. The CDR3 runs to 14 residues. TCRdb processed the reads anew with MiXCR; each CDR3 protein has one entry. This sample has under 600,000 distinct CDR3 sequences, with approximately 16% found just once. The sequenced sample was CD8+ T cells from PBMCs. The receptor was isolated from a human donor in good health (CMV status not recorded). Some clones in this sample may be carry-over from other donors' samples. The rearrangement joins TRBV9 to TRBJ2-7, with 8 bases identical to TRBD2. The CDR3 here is CASSPGGGRTEQYF. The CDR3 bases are TGTGCCAGCAGCCCCGGTGGCGGGAGGACCGAGCAGTACTTC.